The 14 T cell receptor beta chains presented below share a single source sample, sequenced in a study of blood T cell repertoires in COVID-19. Clones were read by immunoSEQ multiplex PCR, and TCRdb kept only the in-frame ones, dropping some. The sample includes about 300,000 clones, just under 90% of them seen just once. Material: peripheral blood. Receptor source: a woman aged 45-60 years with COVID-19, enrolled during active disease.

Details on this clone: The same CDR3 arises from other DNA sequences in this sample as well. This chain links TRBV18 with TRBJ2-3; a weak D match, TRBD1 (6 bases). Germline CDR1 reads KGHSH; CDR2 reads LQKENI. The CDR3 runs 14 residues. With 2 bases removed from V and 1 base from J, the gap between germline ends came to 7 bases. The CDR3 DNA reads as TGTGCCAGCTCACCAACAGGGCGCACAGATACGCAGTATTTT. Translated: CASSPTGRTDTQYF. The full variable domain, its missing parts supplied by reference TRBV18 and TRBJ2-3, is NAGVMQNPRHLVRRRGQEARLRCSPMKGHSHVYWYRQLPEEGLKFMVYLQKENIIDESGMPKERFSAEFPKEGPSILRIQQVVRGDSAAYFCASSPTGRTDTQYFGPGTRLTVL.

The chain links TRBV5-1 to TRBJ1-1, with D possibly TRBD1 on 5 matching bases. V lost 3 bases and J lost 1, with 16 bases in between. Germline V lookup: CDR1 SGHRS, CDR2 YFSETQ. This CDR3 contains 16 residues. In DNA form, the CDR3 reads TGCGCCAGCAGCTGGCAGACCGACAGACCGAACACTGAAGCTTTCTTT. It is translated as CASSWQTDRPNTEAFF.

The chain recombines TRBV24-1 with TRBJ1-5; 7 bases agree with TRBD1. Per the germline V gene, CDR1 is KGHDR and CDR2 is SFDVKD. With V trimmed by 3 bases and J by 6 bases, 4 bases remained unmatched. The CDR3 loop spans 14 amino acids. The CDR3 region is CATSDRQGGQPQHF. The CDR3 DNA reads as TGTGCCACCAGTGATCGACAGGGAGGTCAGCCCCAGCATTTT.

This chain connects TRBV11-3 to TRBJ2-1; 8 bases are a match to TRBD2. J gave up 3 bases and V 4 bases, and 8 bases lay outside the gene matches. Looked up from germline, CDR1 is SGHNT and CDR2 is YENEEA. This CDR3 region has 16 residues. The CDR3 region is CASSSVAGGDYNEQFF. The CDR3 DNA reads as TGTGCCAGCAGCTCCGTGGCGGGAGGCGACTACAATGAGCAGTTCTTC.

The gene calls are TRBV11-3 and TRBJ2-1, with 12 bases matching TRBD2. CDR3 length: 16 amino acids. The germline gives CDR1 SGHNT, CDR2 YENEEA. V dropped 5 bases and J dropped 3; count of bases not matched to a gene: 5. The CDR3 DNA sequence: TGTGCCAGCAGCATCCGGACTAGCGGGAACTACAATGAGCAGTTCTTC. Translation: CASSIRTSGNYNEQFF. The full variable domain, with the rest looked up from reference TRBV11-3 and TRBJ2-1, is EAGVVQSPRYKIIEKKQPVAFWCNPISGHNTLYWYLQNLGQGPELLIRYENEEAVDDSQLPKDRFSAERLKGVDSTLKIQPAELGDSAVYLCASSIRTSGNYNEQFFGPGTRLTVL.

The chain couples TRBV11-2 to TRBJ2-7, with 12 bases matching TRBD2. CDR3 size: 14 residues. Germline values: CDR1 SGHAT, CDR2 FQNNGV. Losses at the gene ends were 8 bases for V and 3 bases for J; bases not matched to a gene: 5. The CDR3 sequence: CASVPTSGSYEQYF. DNA of the CDR3: TGTGCCAGCGTACCGACTAGCGGGAGCTACGAGCAGTACTTC.

This clone was recorded a few times. This chain links TRBV5-5 with TRBJ1-3; D is undetermined. Trimming cost V 4 bases and J 2 bases, with 16 bases left between them. Germline V CDR1 and CDR2: SGHKS, YYEKEE (reference sequence). The CDR3 extends over 16 amino acids. The CDR3 here is CASSPRVVLAGNTIYF. CDR3 nucleotides: TGTGCCAGCAGCCCCCGTGTAGTTCTGGCTGGAAACACCATATATTTT.

The chain couples TRBV27 to TRBJ1-1; a possible D gene is TRBD1 (5 bases). Trimming left V 5 bases short and J 5 bases short, with 21 bases between. The germline gives CDR1 MNHEY, CDR2 SMNVEV (reference sequence). The CDR3 runs to 16 residues. CDR3 nucleotide sequence: TGTGCCAGCAGTAAGGACCCCGGCCAGGGTGGTACTGAAGCTTTCTTT. This sequence encodes CASSKDPGQGGTEAFF.

The genes are TRBV5-1 and TRBJ2-7; the match to TRBD2 covers 7 bases. The germline gives CDR1 SGHRS, CDR2 YFSETQ. J lost 0 bases, V lost 0 bases, and 3 bases had no gene match. CDR3 length equals 15 residues. CDR3 in DNA: TGCGCCAGCAGCTTGGTCGCGGGAGTCTCCTACGAGCAGTACTTC. It encodes CASSLVAGVSYEQYF.

The V gene is TRBV27, the J gene TRBJ2-1, with 10 bases matching TRBD2. The CDR3 runs to 16 residues. Germline V gene sequence: CDR1 MNHEY, CDR2 SMNVEV (reference sequence). Trimming removed 4 bases from V and 2 bases from J; junction bases left unmatched: 5. This chain's CDR3 is CASSSPGLATYNEQFF. In DNA form, the CDR3 reads TGTGCCAGCAGTTCACCGGGACTAGCGACCTACAATGAGCAGTTCTTC.

V gene TRBV30 combines with J gene TRBJ2-7; perhaps TRBD1 as D (6 bases). In germline, CDR1 is GTSNPN, CDR2 SVGIG (reference sequence). The CDR3 length is 13 residues. With 2 bases removed from V and 7 bases from J, the gap between germline ends came to 15 bases. The CDR3 nucleotides are TGTGCCTGGAGTCCATTGACAGGTTGGGAGCAGTACTTC. Its protein product is CAWSPLTGWEQYF.

This chain joins TRBV10-3 and TRBJ1-6; D is unresolved. The CDR3 totals 14 residues. In germline, CDR1 is ENHRY, CDR2 SYGVKD. V was clipped by 0 bases and J by 7 bases, with 7 bases between them. The CDR3 bases are TGTGCCATCAGTGAGTCGAACGGGAATTCACCCCTCCACTTT. It is translated as CAISESNGNSPLHF.

The chain joins TRBV15 to TRBJ2-3, with D perhaps TRBD2 (5 bases). This CDR3 spans 16 amino acids. The germline gives CDR1 LNHNV, CDR2 YYDKDF (reference sequence). V gave up 5 bases and J gave up 0 bases, with 15 bases separating them. The CDR3 DNA reads TGTGCCACCAGCCGATTGCGAGGGTTTAGCACAGATACGCAGTATTTT. Translated, it gives CATSRLRGFSTDTQYF. The full variable domain, its missing parts supplied by reference TRBV15 and TRBJ2-3, is DAMVIQNPRYQVTQFGKPVTLSCSQTLNHNVMYWYQQKSSQAPKLLFHYYDKDFNNEADTPDNFQSRRPNTSFCFLDIRSPGLGDTAMYLCATSRLRGFSTDTQYFGPGTRLTVL.

V is TRBV27 and J is TRBJ2-4; D gene unclear. CDR1 and CDR2 (germline): MNHEY, SMNVEV (reference sequence). This CDR3 is built from 14 residues. Trimming cost V 6 bases and J 8 bases, with 17 bases left between them. The CDR3 DNA reads as TGTGCCAGCAGCCTCCGCGGCGGAATAGACATTCAGTACTTC. Protein product: CASSLRGGIDIQYF.